Below, 14 T cell receptor beta chains from the same sample are listed, as sequenced in a study of blood T cell repertoires in COVID-19. Only in-frame clones appear in the TCRdb table, and some are missing; sequencing was by immunoSEQ multiplex PCR. The data hold a few hundred thousand clones, with around four fifths observed a single time. Sequenced: peripheral blood. These receptor sequences come from a man in his sixties who had recovered from COVID-19.

The chain has TRBV24-1 and TRBJ1-2, with D perhaps TRBD1 (5 bases). The V end lost 9 bases, the J end lost 1 base, and 17 bases lay between the germline ends. Germline assignment: CDR1 KGHDR and CDR2 SFDVKD. The CDR3 spans 15 residues. The CDR3 DNA is TGTGCCACCCCTATGCGGGGACGGCTTAACTATGGCTACACCTTC. Its translation is CATPMRGRLNYGYTF.

The rearrangement joins TRBV6-1 to TRBJ2-7; D gene ambiguous. The CDR3 covers 15 residues. The germline CDR1 and CDR2 sequences are MNHNS and SASEGT. With 2 bases removed from V and 0 bases from J, the gap between germline ends came to 11 bases. The CDR3 nucleotides read TGTGCCAGCAGTGAATCATCTGGCTTCTCCTACGAGCAGTACTTC. Translating gives CASSESSGFSYEQYF.

The rearrangement links TRBV6-5 to TRBJ1-2, with D tentatively TRBD1 (6 bases). V was clipped by 11 bases and J by 0 bases, with 13 bases between them. The CDR3 consists of 13 residues. Germline values: CDR1 MNHEY, CDR2 SVGAGI. In DNA form, the CDR3 reads TGTGCCTCCGAGACAGGAGCTAACTATGGCTACACCTTC. Its protein is CASETGANYGYTF.

This clone was observed once. V and J are TRBV27 and TRBJ2-1, with 10 bases identical to TRBD2. CDR1 is MNHEY, CDR2 SMNVEV, per germline (reference sequence). V was clipped by 6 bases and J by 4 bases; unmatched bases: 9. The CDR3 is made up of 16 amino acids. This CDR3 reads CASRSYGTSAYNEQFF. CDR3 sequence (DNA): TGTGCCAGCAGATCTTATGGGACTAGCGCTTACAATGAGCAGTTCTTC.

This chain uses TRBV5-1 with TRBJ1-2; 7 positions match TRBD1. V dropped 4 bases and J dropped 11; count of bases not matched to a gene: 17. The CDR3 totals 15 residues. Germline-derived CDR1 and CDR2 are SGHRS and YFSETQ. CDR3 amino acids: CASSMDGRTGIVYTF. The CDR3 region has the DNA TGCGCCAGCAGCATGGACGGCAGGACAGGTATCGTTTACACCTTC. Together with reference TRBV5-1 and TRBJ1-2, the CDR3 gives the full variable domain: KAGVTQTPRYLIKTRGQQVTLSCSPISGHRSVSWYQQTPGQGLQFLFEYFSETQRNKGNFPGRFSGRQFSNSRSEMNVSTLELGDSALYLCASSMDGRTGIVYTFGSGTRLTVV.

The chain combines TRBV2 with TRBJ2-3, with 11 bases fitting TRBD2. The trim removed 8 bases at V and 2 bases at J, leaving 6 bases unmatched. CDR1 and CDR2 from the germline V gene are SNHLY and FYNNEI. The CDR3 has 15 residues. CDR3 DNA: TGTGCCAGCGGGGCTAGCGGGGGGCCCACAGATACGCAGTATTTT. It encodes CASGASGGPTDTQYF. Drawing the rest from reference TRBV2 and TRBJ2-3, the complete variable domain is EPEVTQTPSHQVTQMGQEVILRCVPISNHLYFYWYRQILGQKVEFLVSFYNNEISEKSEIFDDQFSVERPDGSNFTLKIRSTKLEDSAMYFCASGASGGPTDTQYFGPGTRLTVL.

CDR3 amino acids: CASRSLGPNEQFF. The DNA of the CDR3 is TGTGCCAGCAGATCTCTTGGGCCCAATGAGCAGTTCTTC. The V and J genes are TRBV14 and TRBJ2-1; D uncertain. Germline V gene data show CDR1 as SGHDN and CDR2 as FVKESK. This CDR3 contains 13 residues. The V end was cut by 6 bases, the J end by 6 bases, with 12 bases between.

The rearrangement joins TRBV12-3 or TRBV12-4 to TRBJ2-3; TRBD1 might be the D (5 bases). The CDR3 sequence is 13 residues long. V gave up 3 bases and J gave up 4 bases, with 8 bases separating them. The CDR3 loop is CASSFLGADTQYF. The CDR3 DNA reads as TGTGCCAGCAGTTTTTTAGGGGCAGATACGCAGTATTTT.

The rearrangement links TRBV4-2 to TRBJ2-1; 10 bases match TRBD2. This CDR3 is built from 17 residues. Per germline, CDR1 LGHNA and CDR2 YNFKEQ. The junction had 7 bases not matched to a gene; V was cut back by 1 base and J by 4 bases. As DNA, the CDR3 is TGTGCCAGCAGCCAAGGCCCGGGACTAGCGAGTTACAATGAGCAGTTCTTC. This sequence encodes CASSQGPGLASYNEQFF.

This chain connects TRBV24-1 to TRBJ2-3, with TRBD1 matching 9 bases. The germline gives CDR1 KGHDR, CDR2 SFDVKD. V shed 3 bases and J 3 bases; nucleotides not matched to a gene: 6. The CDR3 sequence is 16 residues long. The CDR3 loop reads CATSDPTGGGTDTQYF. CDR3 coding DNA: TGTGCCACCAGTGATCCAACAGGGGGCGGAACAGATACGCAGTATTTT.

This chain links TRBV6-5 with TRBJ2-7, with TRBD2 matching over 11 bases. CDR1 and CDR2 (germline): MNHEY, SVGAGI. V shed 6 bases, J shed 4 bases, and the junction held 5 bases outside the gene matches. The CDR3 length is 14 residues. The CDR3 spells CASSRTSGRYEQYF. The CDR3 DNA is TGTGCCAGCAGCCGTACTAGCGGGAGATACGAGCAGTACTTC.

The genes are TRBV6-6 and TRBJ2-1; D may be TRBD1 (6 bases). V shed 5 bases and J shed 11 bases, with 10 bases lying between them. CDR3 length equals 11 residues. Per germline, CDR1 MNHNY and CDR2 SVGAGI (reference sequence). CDR3 bases: TGTGCCAGCAGTATAGGACAGCAGCAGTTCTTC. Its protein product is CASSIGQQQFF.

The chain recombines TRBV19 with TRBJ2-6; 8 bases fit TRBD1. There are 16 residues in the CDR3. V was pared by 5 bases and J by 0 bases, with 3 bases of the junction left unmatched. Germline V gene sequence: CDR1 LNHDA, CDR2 SQIVND (reference sequence). CDR3 protein: CASSSGTGSGANVLTF. As DNA, the CDR3 is TGTGCCAGTAGTTCCGGGACAGGCTCTGGGGCCAACGTCCTGACTTTC.

This sequence joins TRBV19 and TRBJ1-5; a possible D gene is TRBD1 (5 bases). Germline V gives CDR1 LNHDA, CDR2 SQIVND (reference sequence). V was shortened by 1 base and J by 3 bases, with 16 bases between the two germline ends. The CDR3 length is 17 residues. The CDR3 DNA reads as TGTGCCAGTAGTATAGCTCAGGGTTCTAAGAACAATCAGCCCCAGCATTTT. Its translation: CASSIAQGSKNNQPQHF.